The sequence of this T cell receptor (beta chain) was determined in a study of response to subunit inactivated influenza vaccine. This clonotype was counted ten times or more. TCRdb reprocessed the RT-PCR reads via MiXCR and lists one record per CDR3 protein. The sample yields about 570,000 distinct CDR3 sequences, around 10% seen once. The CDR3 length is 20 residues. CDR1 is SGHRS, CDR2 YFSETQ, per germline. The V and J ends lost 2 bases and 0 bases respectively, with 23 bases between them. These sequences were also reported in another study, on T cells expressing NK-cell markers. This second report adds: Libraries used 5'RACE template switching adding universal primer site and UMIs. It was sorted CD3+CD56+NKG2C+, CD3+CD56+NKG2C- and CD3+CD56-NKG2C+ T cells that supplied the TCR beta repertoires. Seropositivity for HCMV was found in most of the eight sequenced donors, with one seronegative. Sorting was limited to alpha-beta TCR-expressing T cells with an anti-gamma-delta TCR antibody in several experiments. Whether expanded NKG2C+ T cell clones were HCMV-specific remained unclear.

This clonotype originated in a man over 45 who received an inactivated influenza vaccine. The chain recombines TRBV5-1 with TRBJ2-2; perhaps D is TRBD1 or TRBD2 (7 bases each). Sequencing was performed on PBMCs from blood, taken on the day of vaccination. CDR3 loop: CASSFLGRDRRKANTGELFF. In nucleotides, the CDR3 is TGCGCCAGCAGCTTCCTTGGGAGGGACAGACGCAAGGCGAACACCGGGGAGCTGTTTTTT.